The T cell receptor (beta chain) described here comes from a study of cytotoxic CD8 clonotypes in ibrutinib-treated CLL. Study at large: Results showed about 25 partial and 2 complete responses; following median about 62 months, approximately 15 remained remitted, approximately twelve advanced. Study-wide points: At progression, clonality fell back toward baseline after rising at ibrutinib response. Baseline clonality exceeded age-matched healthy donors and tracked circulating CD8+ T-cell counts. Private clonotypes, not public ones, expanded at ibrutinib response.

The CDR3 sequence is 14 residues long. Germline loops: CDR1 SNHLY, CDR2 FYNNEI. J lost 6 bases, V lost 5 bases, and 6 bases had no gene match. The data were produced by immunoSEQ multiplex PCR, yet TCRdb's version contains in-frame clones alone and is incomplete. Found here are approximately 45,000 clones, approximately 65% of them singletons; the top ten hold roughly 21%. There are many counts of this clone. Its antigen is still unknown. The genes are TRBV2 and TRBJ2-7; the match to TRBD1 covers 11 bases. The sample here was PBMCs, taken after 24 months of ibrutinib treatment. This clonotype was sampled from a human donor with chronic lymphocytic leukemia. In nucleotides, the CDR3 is TGTGCCAGCAGTTTTCGGACAGGGGGCGCCGAGCAGTACTTC. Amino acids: CASSFRTGGAEQYF. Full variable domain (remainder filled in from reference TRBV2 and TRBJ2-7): EPEVTQTPSHQVTQMGQEVILRCVPISNHLYFYWYRQILGQKVEFLVSFYNNEISEKSEIFDDQFSVERPDGSNFTLKIRSTKLEDSAMYFCASSFRTGGAEQYFGPGTRLTVT.